Sequencing of this TCR beta chain was carried out in a study of beta chain features in type 1 diabetes. The study, taken as a whole, reports: Shortening that was moderate but significant affected the TCRB CDR3s of Type 1 diabetes patients in all four CD4+ subsets.

There are 12 residues in the CDR3. V lost 0 bases to trimming and J lost 7 bases, with 7 bases between them. Comment on this clone: The antigen remains unidentified.

Every isolated RNA sample was fully reverse transcribed, so sequencing captured expressed TCRB transcripts. Assay: immunoSEQ multiplex PCR; the TCRdb copy retains only in-frame clones and omits some. The table has 250,000 to 300,000 clones, 13% to 15% seen once. The sequence was collected from a man aged 30 to 45 with type 1 diabetes. This chain uses TRBV23-1 with TRBJ2-7; D remains ambiguous. TRBV23-1 is an ORF, and what it does is uncertain. The sample taken for sequencing was naive CD4+ T cells from blood. The CDR3 here is CASSQSNGEQYF. The CDR3 DNA sequence: TGCGCCAGCAGTCAATCGAACGGTGAGCAGTACTTC.